The TCR beta chain under discussion was sequenced for a study of cytomegalovirus exposure and HLA in healthy donors (dated by TCRdb to 2016 to 2017). About the full investigation: In an earlier analysis of approximately 500 of the donors, approximately 260 Gb of sequence data and approximately 100 million unique TCR beta sequences from about 180 million T cells were reported. Roughly 300 gigabases of sequencing data and 78 million or so unique TCR sequences were included in an early release covering 550 to 800 HLA-typed donors. Among the approximately 400 genotyped donors, 81% belonged to the genetic ancestry cluster associated with self-reported Caucasian donors. The study aimed to test whether cataloging public T cell receptors could reveal signatures of past pathogen exposure. Using immunosequencing, the study profiled T cell repertoires from 550 to 750 subjects and related those repertoires to cytomegalovirus serostatus. In addition to the first cohort of hundreds of subjects, a separate validation cohort of approximately 110 different subjects was used. To predict cytomegalovirus infection status, the study brought together high-throughput TCR immunosequencing, statistical association of individual TCRs with disease status, and machine learning. A later analysis re-examined previously published TCR beta repertoires from more than 550 donors and added high-resolution HLA genotyping to investigate patterns of TCR occurrence. Rather than using new phenotypic data, the later analysis identified candidate immune exposures from TCR beta sequences and from how often those sequences occurred across donors. To decide whether each TCR beta V gene segment behaved as functional or pseudogenic, an earlier analysis of some 600 of the donors relied on high-throughput TCR beta sequencing. Donor age, sex, ethnicity and CMV serostatus were collected together with the repertoire data. Genome-wide SNP genotypes for about 55% of the roughly 670 donors were used in a later genetic analysis, which treated that subset as a discovery cohort. Every repertoire in the discovery cohort had been generated on one and the same sequencing platform. HLA typing included class I and class II loci at four-digit resolution. The number of donors typed differed by locus, with 629-630 for A, B, C, DRB1 and DQB1, 522 for DQA1, 600 to 610 for DPA1, and approximately 470 for DPB1. Because of strong linkage in the cohort, roughly five DR-DQ haplotypes were treated as single units for association and clustering. Among about 400 genotyped donors of the cohort, an average of roughly 230,000 unique TCR beta nucleotide sequences was sequenced per donor, of which about 18% were non-productive.

For this clone: It has no known antigen specificity. No base qualities exist here, and no much larger clone lies one base off it.

The cohort consisted of 600 or so healthy bone marrow donors. At the time of sampling, all cohort members were nominally healthy, though unrecorded immune exposures were likely present. The donor tested CMV seronegative and was one of the 352 seronegative cohort members. Every donor gave a peripheral blood sample, and the peripheral blood mononuclear cells from that sample were used for TCR beta sequencing. The Qiagen DNeasy Blood Extraction Kit was used to extract genomic DNA from the blood cell samples. The paper as a whole reports these results and caveats: A cluster of highly shared sequence variants was judged likely to represent a technical artifact of the sequencing pipeline. At a false discovery rate of 0.05, a later analysis linked around 17,000 TCR beta sequences to specific HLA alleles. Linkage disequilibrium might explain the correlated functional status among segregating V segments, but an unknown experimental factor could not be excluded. A few of the identified cytomegalovirus-associated TCR beta chains were confirmed in vitro to be specific for cytomegalovirus antigens. In a later analysis, HLA-associated TCR beta chains showed more clonal expansion and lower generation probabilities than non-associated chains that were equally common. Sequencing depth was assumed to be roughly uniform across donors in the presence/absence analyses, though that assumption may not hold. V-gene and J-gene trimming of TCR beta chains was associated with a missense DCLRE1C variant in a later genetic analysis, and the association was replicated in an independent cohort. Strong co-occurrence of HLA alleles, especially DR and DQ, made assigning TCR associations to individual alleles difficult. Several of the top co-occurrence clusters appeared to be linked to parvovirus B19, influenza, CMV and Epstein-Barr virus, according to a later analysis. In a later analysis, TCR association rates were found to vary across HLA loci, with the most associated TCRs seen for DRB1 alleles and the fewest for HLA-C alleles. Immune exposure information for the cohort was limited to CMV serostatus. In an earlier analysis of 500 to 650 of the donors, most TCR beta V segments appeared in productive rearrangements about 87% or about 30% of the time, broadly matching IMGT annotations. Only TCR beta chains were sequenced in this cohort, and the absence of alpha or paired-chain data limited detectable features. Because counts were too low, seventeen rarely observed V segments, including chromosome 9 orphons, were left out of the earlier analysis of 500 to 650 of the donors. A further reported finding was that TCR beta sequences accurately predicted the HLA-A and HLA-B alleles for most subjects in the first cohort. A later genetic analysis reported fewer N-insertions in productive TCRs among donors in an Asian-associated ancestry cluster than the roughly 670-donor mean. It was suggested by the authors that the approach could potentially be generalized to other disease states and immunological phenotypes. Because HLA typing was unavailable for some donors at each locus, only the typed subset was used in association tests. The 87-base-pair reads could not distinguish some IMGT-functional V segments, including TRBV6-2 and TRBV6-3, so those segments were excluded. Most TCR sequences were seen in very few donors, while some public TCRs were found in many individuals. The classifier was reported to diagnose cytomegalovirus status with high specificity and sensitivity in both the original cohort and the validation cohort. A later analysis found that most CMV-associated TCR beta chains appeared HLA-restricted, with HLA associations seemingly driven largely by CMV exposure. In the study, some 160 TCR beta chains were listed as associated with cytomegalovirus.

Receptors were amplified or captured by the immunoSEQ multiplex PCR assay. For the multiplex PCR, a mixture combining 60 forward primers for TCR Vbeta segments and 13 reverse primers for TCR Jbeta segments was used. The CDR3 region of rearranged TCR beta genes was amplified from genomic DNA by a multiplex PCR assay. Amplified TCR beta libraries were sequenced as 87-base-pair reads on the Illumina HiSeq System. Per the authors' processing: In a later analysis, tens of millions of unique TCR beta chains were counted across the 666 repertoires, and approximately 11 million of these chains were shared by at least two donors. A nearest-neighbor algorithm error-corrected the raw reads and collapsed the reads into unique sequences, merging closely related sequences to remove PCR and sequencing errors. To assign V, D and J gene segments, CDR3 sequences were aligned to IMGT reference sequences. For a sequence to be retained, a match of at least six nucleotides was required to both a V gene segment and a J gene segment. A rearrangement was called productive if the CDR3 had no stop codons and remained in frame with V and J, and every other rearrangement was called non-productive. Following IMGT convention, CDR3 was defined as the stretch from the second conserved V-encoded cysteine up to the conserved J-encoded phenylalanine. Sequences without an unambiguous match to a single V gene segment were excluded from the earlier analysis of about 630 of the donors. An earlier analysis of a few hundred of the donors classified V segments as functional when productive rearrangements were above 56.7% and as segregating when the standard deviation between donors was above 5%. A statistical classification framework was developed to diagnose cytomegalovirus status using the catalog of TCR beta chain sequences. In a later analysis, V and J genes were assigned by comparing TCR nucleotide sequences against IMGT/GENE-DB human TR gene sequences. A later analysis assigned CDR3 sequences and most-parsimonious VDJ recombination scenarios with the TCRdist pipeline. In a later analysis, each TCR beta chain was defined by its CDR3 amino acid sequence together with its V-gene family, and reads without a unique V-gene family were excluded. To address suspected cross-contamination and a sequencing artifact, a later analysis removed approximately 600 highly shared, low-generation-probability nucleotide sequences. For each public chain, a later analysis derived a clonal expansion index from normalized ranks of inferred template counts within each repertoire. A later analysis computed generation probabilities with a VDJ recombination model fitted to out-of-frame rearrangements, and checked the results against IGoR. In a later analysis, TCR-TCR, TCR-HLA and TCR-CMV co-occurrence was scored with hypergeometric tests, and a repertoire-size bias correction was applied to TCR pairs. In a later analysis, false discovery rates were estimated by permuting HLA or CMV assignments 20 times. A later analysis grouped co-occurring TCRs with DBSCAN, adding TCRdist sequence similarity when clustering within HLA-allele-positive subsets. For co-occurrence clustering, repertoires with fewer than 30,000 or more than 120,000 public chains were excluded, along with four to six repertoires with anomalous nucleotide sharing. TCRdb provides this immuneACCESS table in a form limited to in-frame rearrangements. Some clones are lacking; in checked studies, under half of them reflect an unresolved V gene, and why the rest are absent is not known. The DNA was the basis for D and trimming; V, J and clone size are from that table. In all, the sample holds about 140,000 clones, and roughly two thirds of those were seen once. The ten top clones hold about 1.8% of the sample.

V and J are trimmed by 5 bases and 4 bases, and the gene matches miss 2 bases of the junction. According to the germline V gene, CDR1 reads SGHNT and CDR2 reads YENEEA. The CDR3 has 14 amino acids, counting the end cysteine and phenylalanine. Only the CDR3 DNA is retained, 42 bases long and in frame from the first base. This receptor chain uses TRBV11-3 and TRBJ2-2; 9 middle bases align to TRBD2. Sequenced material: PBMCs. The receptor comes from a male donor in good health and CMV-seronegative. In nucleotides, the sequence is TGTGCCAGCAGCGGACTAGCGAGCACCGGGGAGCTGTTTTTT. It is translated as CASSGLASTGELFF.